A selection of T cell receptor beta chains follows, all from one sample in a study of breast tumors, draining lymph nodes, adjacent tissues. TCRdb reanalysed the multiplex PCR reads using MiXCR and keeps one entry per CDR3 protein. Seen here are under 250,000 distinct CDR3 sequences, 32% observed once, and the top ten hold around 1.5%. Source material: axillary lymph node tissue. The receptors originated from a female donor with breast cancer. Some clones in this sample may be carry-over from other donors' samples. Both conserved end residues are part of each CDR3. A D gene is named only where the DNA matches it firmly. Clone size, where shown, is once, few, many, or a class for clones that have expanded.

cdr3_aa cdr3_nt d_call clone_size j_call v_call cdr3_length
CSARDKGPPQHF TGCAGTGCTAGAGATAAGGGTCCGCCCCAGCATTTT . many TRBJ1-5 TRBV20-1 12
CASSLVPTGREQYF TGTGCCAGCAGCTTAGTTCCTACGGGCCGCGAGCAGTACTTC . many TRBJ2-7 TRBV11-2 14
CAGEGRGGHDQPQHF TGTGCCGGAGAAGGTAGGGGGGGACATGATCAGCCCCAGCATTTT . many TRBJ1-5 TRBV6-5 15
CASSSTGQEETQHF TGTGCCAGCAGCTCAACAGGACAGGAAGAGACCCAGCATTTT TRBD1 . TRBJ1-5 TRBV5-6 14
CASSLPSGVYNEQFF TGTGCCAGCAGCTTACCTAGCGGGGTCTACAATGAGCAGTTCTTC TRBD2 many TRBJ2-1 TRBV11-3 15
CASSSPGTGGSGSSPLHF TGTGCCAGCAGCTCTCCCGGGACAGGGGGAAGCGGTAGTTCACCCCTCCACTTT TRBD1 . TRBJ1-6 TRBV7-2 18
CSALSGISYNSPLHF TGCAGTGCTCTCAGCGGGATTTCCTATAATTCACCCCTCCACTTT . . TRBJ1-6 TRBV20-1 15
CASSLTGMIQETQYF TGCGCCAGCAGCTTAACAGGGATGATCCAAGAGACCCAGTACTTC . many TRBJ2-5 TRBV5-1 15
CSVERGVSVGELTDGGELFF TGCAGCGTTGAACGGGGGGTCTCTGTGGGAGAGCTTACCGACGGCGGGGAGCTGTTTTTT TRBD2 . TRBJ2-2 TRBV29-1 20
CASGGDQAGQFF TGTGCCAGCGGGGGGGACCAAGCGGGGCAGTTCTTC TRBD2 many TRBJ2-1 TRBV7-9 12
CASTKNTEAFF TGTGCCAGCACCAAGAACACTGAAGCTTTCTTT . . TRBJ1-1 TRBV6-5 11
CATNNHGGELFF TGTGCCACCAATAATCATGGTGGCGAACTGTTTTTT . many TRBJ1-4 TRBV24-1 12
CASRKENTEAFF TGCGCCAGCAGGAAAGAGAACACTGAAGCTTTCTTT . few TRBJ1-1 TRBV5-1 12
CASSQIYNQETQSF TGTGCCAGCAGCCAAATCTATAACCAAGAGACCCAGTCCTTC . many TRBJ2-5 TRBV14 14
CASSSIILGQEYGYTF TGTGCCAGCAGTTCCATAATCCTCGGACAGGAATATGGCTACACCTTC TRBD1 many TRBJ1-2 TRBV6-5 16
CASRAKDRVFYGYTF TGTGCCAGCAGGGCGAAGGACAGAGTCTTCTATGGCTACACCTTC . many TRBJ1-2 TRBV6-1 15
CASSSGATSGNTIYF TGCGCCAGCAGCTCGGGGGCGACGTCTGGAAACACCATATATTTT . . TRBJ1-3 TRBV5-1 15
CASSTRTTGNTIYF TGTGCCAGCAGTACCCGGACAACTGGAAACACCATATATTTT . many TRBJ1-3 TRBV12-3/TRBV12-4 14
CASSRGQGLGNTIYF TGTGCCAGCAGCCGGGGACAGGGGTTGGGAAACACCATATATTTT TRBD1 many TRBJ1-3 TRBV3-1 15
CASSQRASGRTGELFF TGTGCCAGCAGCCAGAGGGCTAGCGGGAGGACCGGGGAGCTGTTTTTT TRBD2 many TRBJ2-2 TRBV5-8 16
CASSQVPSGVDTQYF TGCGCCAGCAGCCAAGTTCCTAGCGGGGTAGATACGCAGTATTTT TRBD2 . TRBJ2-3 TRBV4-1 15
CASSASSGTRGGTQYF TGTGCCAGCAGTGCTAGTTCAGGTACACGAGGGGGTACGCAGTATTTT . . TRBJ2-3 TRBV25-1 16
CATSDFPGRPQHF TGTGCCACCAGTGATTTTCCGGGTCGGCCCCAGCATTTT . many TRBJ1-5 TRBV24-1 13
CASSPAYEQYF TGTGCCAGCAGCCCCGCCTACGAGCAGTACTTC . many TRBJ2-7 TRBV11-2 11
CASSLAGGQGDTQYF TGTGCCAGCAGTCTAGCGGGAGGGCAGGGAGATACGCAGTATTTT TRBD2 many TRBJ2-3 TRBV28 15
CSVYRLNTETFF TGCAGCGTTTACCGGCTGAACACTGAAACTTTCTTT . . TRBJ1-1 TRBV29-1 12
CSAITGTPPYEQYF TGCAGTGCTATAACCGGGACACCCCCCTACGAGCAGTACTTC . many TRBJ2-7 TRBV20-1 14
CASSEGTFGGGNTIYF TGTGCCAGCAGTGAAGGGACCTTCGGGGGAGGAAACACCATATATTTT . many TRBJ1-3 TRBV6-1 16
CASSLLAAGGTGELFF TGTGCCAGCAGCTTATTAGCGGCAGGCGGAACCGGGGAGCTGTTTTTT . . TRBJ2-2 TRBV5-5 16
CSASGTGHEKLFF TGCAGTGCTAGCGGGACAGGGCATGAAAAACTGTTTTTT TRBD1 many TRBJ1-4 TRBV20-1 13
CSARGTSGTATQYF TGCAGTGCTAGAGGGACTAGCGGCACAGCTACGCAGTATTTT TRBD2 few TRBJ2-3 TRBV20-1 14
CASSQDSEGGSSYEQYF TGTGCCAGCAGCCAAGATTCCGAGGGAGGGTCTTCCTACGAGCAGTACTTC TRBD2 many TRBJ2-7 TRBV4-2 17
CASSLRLAGGPTDTQYF TGTGCCAGTAGTCTCCGACTAGCGGGAGGCCCGACAGATACGCAGTATTTT TRBD2 many TRBJ2-3 TRBV19 17
CSAWDGSYEQYF TGCAGTGCTTGGGATGGCTCCTACGAGCAGTACTTC . many TRBJ2-7 TRBV20-1 12
CASSDSGWGTGGEQYF TGTGCCAGCAGTGATTCGGGTTGGGGGACAGGAGGCGAGCAGTACTTC TRBD1 many TRBJ2-7 TRBV6-1 16
CASSWGSGITDTQYF TGCGCCAGCAGCTGGGGGTCAGGGATCACAGATACGCAGTATTTT . once TRBJ2-3 TRBV5-1 15
CASSPRRDEETQYF TGTGCCAGTAGTCCCCGCCGGGACGAAGAGACCCAGTACTTC . many TRBJ2-5 TRBV19 14
CASSPRQFYNEQFF TGTGCCAGTAGTCCGCGACAGTTCTACAATGAGCAGTTCTTC . many TRBJ2-1 TRBV19 14
CASSYLTGIGTEAFF TGTGCCAGCAGCTATCTCACAGGGATCGGCACTGAAGCTTTCTTT . . TRBJ1-1 TRBV7-2 15
CASSHGKFGTSEAQIRWYF TGCGCCAGCAGCCACGGTAAGTTCGGGACTAGCGAGGCACAGATACGATGGTATTTT TRBD2 . TRBJ2-3 TRBV4-1 19
CASSYSRLGSEQYF TGTGCCAGCAGTTACTCGAGACTAGGATCCGAGCAGTACTTC . . TRBJ2-7 TRBV6-2/TRBV6-3 14
CSARDPGAKNIQYF TGCAGTGCTAGAGATCCGGGTGCCAAAAACATTCAGTACTTC . many TRBJ2-4 TRBV20-1 14
CAWSEVRGQNEKLFF TGTGCCTGGAGTGAGGTGCGGGGCCAAAATGAAAAACTGTTTTTT . many TRBJ1-4 TRBV30 15
CASSFTGRAYEQYF TGTGCCAGCAGTTTCACGGGGCGAGCCTACGAGCAGTACTTC . many TRBJ2-7 TRBV12-3/TRBV12-4 14
CASRTSPQETQYF TGTGCCAGTCGGACTAGCCCCCAAGAGACCCAGTACTTC TRBD2 many TRBJ2-5 TRBV19 13
CASSVGDRYNEQFF TGTGCCAGCAGCGTAGGGGACAGGTACAATGAGCAGTTCTTC TRBD1 . TRBJ2-1 TRBV9 14
CASSEAPPYGYTF TGTGCCAGCAGTGAAGCCCCTCCGTATGGCTACACCTTC . many TRBJ1-2 TRBV2 13
CSASSSGTGNGGQFF TGCAGTGCTAGCTCCTCCGGGACAGGGAATGGTGGGCAGTTCTTT TRBD1 . TRBJ2-1 TRBV20-1 15
CASSLGSRSGRDEQFF TGTGCCAGCAGCTTAGGCAGTCGGTCGGGACGGGATGAGCAGTTCTTC . . TRBJ2-1 TRBV7-3 16
CASSTGRLDEQFF TGTGCCAGCAGTACAGGACGTCTGGATGAGCAGTTCTTC . . TRBJ2-1 TRBV27 13
CASSPEFFLEKLFF TGTGCCAGCAGTCCCGAATTTTTTCTCGAAAAACTGTTTTTT . . TRBJ1-4 TRBV6-2/TRBV6-3 14
CASSRDPGDGYTF TGTGCCAGCAGCCGGGACCCCGGGGATGGCTACACCTTC . many TRBJ1-2 TRBV6-4 13
CASSWTGAPFTGELFF TGTGCCAGCAGCTGGACCGGGGCACCATTCACCGGGGAGCTGTTTTTT . . TRBJ2-2 TRBV7-3 16